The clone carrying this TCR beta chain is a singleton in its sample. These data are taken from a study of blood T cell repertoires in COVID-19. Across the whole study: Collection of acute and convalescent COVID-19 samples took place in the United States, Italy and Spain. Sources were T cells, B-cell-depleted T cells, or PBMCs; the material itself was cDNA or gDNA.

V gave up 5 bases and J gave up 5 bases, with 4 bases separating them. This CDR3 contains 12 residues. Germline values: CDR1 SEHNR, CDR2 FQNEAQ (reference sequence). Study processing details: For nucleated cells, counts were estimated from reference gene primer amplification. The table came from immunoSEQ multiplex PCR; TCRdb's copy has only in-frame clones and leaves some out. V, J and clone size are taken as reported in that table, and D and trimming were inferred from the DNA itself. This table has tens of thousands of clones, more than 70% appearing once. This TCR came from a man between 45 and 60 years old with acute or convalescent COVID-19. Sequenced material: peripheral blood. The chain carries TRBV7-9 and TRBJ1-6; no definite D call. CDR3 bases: TGTGCCAGCAGCCTAAATAATTCACCCCTCCACTTT. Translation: CASSLNNSPLHF.